This is a list of T cell receptor beta chains from one sample in a study of blood T cells in healthy people across ages. TCRdb fed the 5' RACE reads into MiXCR, producing one record per CDR3 protein. The sample consists of hundreds of thousands of distinct CDR3 sequences, around 68% of them appearing once. What was sequenced was blood. The origin of the receptors is a man aged 30 to 45 in good health. Both conserved end residues are part of each CDR3. Each record gives: clone size, J gene, D gene, V gene, CDR3 DNA, CDR3 protein. The D gene is left open where the match is weak. Clone sizes are given selectively: once, few, many, or a class where the clone is expanded.

once	TRBJ2-7	-	TRBV7-3	TGTGCCAGCAGACCGCCGGGACCGTATTCCTACGAGCAGTACTTC	CASRPPGPYSYEQYF
-	TRBJ1-5	-	TRBV20-1	TGCAGTGCTAGAGATTGGATAGGGGGGGGACCCTCAAATAGCAATCAGCCCCAGCATTTT	CSARDWIGGGPSNSNQPQHF
-	TRBJ1-2	-	TRBV15	TGTGCCACCAGCAGCCAAGGGCCCCTCTATGGCTACACCTTC	CATSSQGPLYGYTF
-	TRBJ1-2	TRBD1	TRBV5-1	TGCGCCAGCAGCTCGGACAGGAAAGACTATGGCTACACCTTC	CASSSDRKDYGYTF
-	TRBJ2-3	-	TRBV6-5	TGTGCCAGCAGTTACTCGGAAGGCACAGATACGCAGTATTTT	CASSYSEGTDTQYF
-	TRBJ2-1	TRBD2	TRBV9	TGTGCCAGCAGCGTAGTTCAGCGGGGTTACAATGAGCAGTTCTTC	CASSVVQRGYNEQFF
-	TRBJ1-4	-	TRBV29-1	TGCAGCGTTGGACAGGCCGGGGGTGAAAAACTGTTTTTT	CSVGQAGGEKLFF
-	TRBJ1-1	TRBD1	TRBV20-1	TGCAGTGCTAGAGACGCGATAAAAGGGGACAGCCCTGAAGCTTTCTTT	CSARDAIKGDSPEAFF
-	TRBJ2-7	-	TRBV5-1	TGCGCCAGCAGCTTGGAGCCCAGCCCATACGAGCAGTACTTC	CASSLEPSPYEQYF
-	TRBJ2-5	-	TRBV14	TGTGCCAGCAGCCGCTTTTGGGGGGGGGCTGCGGGAGAGACCCAGTACTTC	CASSRFWGGAAGETQYF
-	TRBJ2-1	TRBD2	TRBV12-3/TRBV12-4	TGTGCCAGCAGTTTTGGGCGGGGGACCAATGAGCAGTTCTTC	CASSFGRGTNEQFF
-	TRBJ1-4	-	TRBV2	TGTGCCAGCACCCGGACCCGAGTCCCGGGGGAAAAACTGTTTTTT	CASTRTRVPGEKLFF
few	TRBJ2-3	TRBD1	TRBV12-3/TRBV12-4	TGTGCCAGCACCAGGACAGGGACAGATACGCAGTATTTT	CASTRTGTDTQYF
-	TRBJ2-1	TRBD1	TRBV20-1	TGCAGTGCTAGAAACCGCCCAGGGGGAAGCTCCTACAATGAGCAGTTCTTC	CSARNRPGGSSYNEQFF
-	TRBJ2-4	TRBD1	TRBV6-4	TGTGCCAGCAGTAAAGACAGGGGAAAATCCAAAAACATTCAGTACTTC	CASSKDRGKSKNIQYF
-	TRBJ1-4	-	TRBV6-2/TRBV6-3	TGTGCCAGCAGTCTTTCAGGGAAGAATGAAAAACTGTTTTTT	CASSLSGKNEKLFF
few	TRBJ2-3	TRBD1	TRBV12-3/TRBV12-4	TGTGCCAGCAGTCCCCCAGAGGGGGCGGGCACGCAGTATTTT	CASSPPEGAGTQYF
-	TRBJ1-2	-	TRBV25-1	TGTGCCAGTGCAGGGATTTATGGCTACACCTTC	CASAGIYGYTF
few	TRBJ1-4	-	TRBV4-3	TGCGCCAGCAGCCAAGATAGGACGGGGACCCGGCAGGAAAAACTGTTTTTT	CASSQDRTGTRQEKLFF
-	TRBJ2-1	TRBD2	TRBV12-3/TRBV12-4	TGTGCCAGCAGCCACCCGACTAGCGGGGGGTACTCCTACAATGAGCAGTTCTTC	CASSHPTSGGYSYNEQFF
-	TRBJ2-1	-	TRBV12-3/TRBV12-4	TGTGCCAGCAGTCCCACCCCGACTAGTGATGAGCAGTTCTTC	CASSPTPTSDEQFF
-	TRBJ1-6	-	TRBV20-1	TGCAGTGCTAGAGAACCAGACGGTGCCTATAATTCACCCCTCCACTTT	CSAREPDGAYNSPLHF
few	TRBJ1-6	-	TRBV7-2	TGTGCCAGCAGCCCCGACTCCTATAATTCACCCCTCCACTTT	CASSPDSYNSPLHF
-	TRBJ2-7	-	TRBV27	TGTGCCAGCAGTATCGGACAGACTTACGAGCAGTACTTC	CASSIGQTYEQYF
-	TRBJ2-3	-	TRBV6-2/TRBV6-3	TGTGCCAGCAGTGACCCGGACGCCACAGATACGCAGTATTTT	CASSDPDATDTQYF
-	TRBJ2-3	-	TRBV11-3	TGTGCCAACAGCTTGGGGCGAAGCACAGATACGCAGTATTTT	CANSLGRSTDTQYF
-	TRBJ1-6	-	TRBV2	TGTGCCAGCAGTGGGGTGCGGGATAATTCACCCCTCCACTTT	CASSGVRDNSPLHF
-	TRBJ1-2	-	TRBV6-2/TRBV6-3	TGTGCCAGCAGTTTACAGAATCGGATAGGAAATGGCTACACCTTC	CASSLQNRIGNGYTF
-	TRBJ1-1	-	TRBV14	TGTGCCAGCAGCCAAGCCAGGTCCGGGGAAGCTTTCTTT	CASSQARSGEAFF
-	TRBJ2-1	TRBD2	TRBV10-3	TGCACTACTAGCGGGGGTTCTGATGAGCAGTTCTTC	CTTSGGSDEQFF
few	TRBJ1-2	-	TRBV20-1	TGCAGTGCACGGACAGAAAACTATGGCTACACCTTC	CSARTENYGYTF
few	TRBJ2-1	TRBD1	TRBV12-3/TRBV12-4	TGTGCCAGCAGTTTTTCTTACAGGGGCGGGGAGCAGTTCTTC	CASSFSYRGGEQFF
-	TRBJ2-3	-	TRBV29-1	TGCAGCGTTGTACCCCCGATGGAAAATACGCAGTATTTT	CSVVPPMENTQYF
-	TRBJ2-6	-	TRBV20-1	TGCAGTGCTACCCGGGGGACAGCGATCTCTGGGGCCAACGTCCTGACTTTC	CSATRGTAISGANVLTF
-	TRBJ1-4	-	TRBV6-6	TGTGCCAGCAGTTACGGCATCGAAAAACTGTTTTTT	CASSYGIEKLFF
-	TRBJ2-7	-	TRBV5-1	TGCGCCAGCAGAGAGGACAGTTCCTACGAGCAGTACTTT	CASREDSSYEQYF
-	TRBJ1-1	TRBD1	TRBV6-2/TRBV6-3	TGTGCCAGCATTCAAACCGGGACAGGGAACAGACTTCGTGAAGCTTTCTTT	CASIQTGTGNRLREAFF
once	TRBJ1-2	TRBD1	TRBV28	TGTGCCAGCAGTTCCCCCGAGGGGGCGGCCTATGGCTACACCTTC	CASSSPEGAAYGYTF
-	TRBJ1-1	-	TRBV4-3	TGCGCCAGCAGCCAAGCGAGACAGGTTATTGAAGCTTTCTTT	CASSQARQVIEAFF
many	TRBJ2-3	-	TRBV5-1	TGTGCCAGCAGTTTGGGCCAGGGGGGGGATACGCAGTATTTT	CASSLGQGGDTQYF
-	TRBJ2-1	TRBD2	TRBV4-3	TGCGCCAACAGCCAGCAAGCGGGGGGAAACAATGAGCAGTTCTTC	CANSQQAGGNNEQFF